This TCR beta chain came from a study of human CD8 memory T cell subsets. In regard to this clonotype: Its antigen is undetermined.

This CDR3 comprises 15 residues. CDR1 and CDR2 (germline): DFQATT, SNEGSKA (reference sequence). The study's findings and limits: Stem-like memory T cells matched precursor exhausted T cells in high diversity, which effector memory cells lacked. Beta chains alone were the T cell receptor chains sequenced in the study.

Among CD8+ T cells, the stem-like memory population (TSTEM) was CCR7+ PD-1- TIGIT-. By UMI-labeled 5' RACE, the TCR beta libraries were made. TCRdb reprocessed the 5' RACE reads; each CDR3 protein has one entry and no DNA is given. Its clone listing holds about 10,000 distinct CDR3 sequences. The material sequenced was CD8+ stem-like memory T cells (TSCM and TCM) sorted from PBMCs. Subset indicated: stem-like memory CD8 T cells (TSTEM), CCR7+ PD-1- TIGIT-. This receptor was obtained from a human donor in good health. The chain recombines TRBV20-1 with TRBJ2-7. CDR3 sequence reads: CSAREVVQNSYEQYF.